This entry lists 5 T cell receptor beta chains sequenced from one sample in a study of CD8 T cells in Susac syndrome (dated by TCRdb to about 2019). Library preparation employed the immunoSEQ multiplex PCR assay. RNA was extracted using the RNeasy kit, and about 0.5 to 1 microgram was reverse transcribed with random hexamers. TCRdb itself trimmed the public reads at Q25 with fastp, ran MiXCR and retained productive beta chains. Identical CDR3 protein sequences are pooled into one entry, listed with their most common genes and DNA. The table for this sample lists about 110,000 distinct CDR3 sequences; around 94% of them were counted only once. The ten top clones hold about 0.41% of the sample. Source material: CD8+ T cells from PBMCs. All receptors come from a human donor with Susac syndrome.

This chain uses TRBV5-4 with TRBJ1-2; D is uncertain. The V end lost 3 bases, the J end lost 4 bases, and 10 bases lay between the germline ends. Germline values: CDR1 SGHNT, CDR2 YYREEE (reference sequence). The CDR3 has 13 residues. The CDR3 sequence: CASSYTEIYGYTF. CDR3 nucleotide sequence: TGTGCCAGCAGCTATACAGAGATCTATGGCTACACCTTC.

This chain connects TRBV4-3 to TRBJ1-1; D is perhaps TRBD1 (6 bases). Looked up from germline, CDR1 is LGHNA and CDR2 is YSLEER. This CDR3 region has 16 residues. Trimming removed 0 bases at V and 5 bases at J, with 16 bases between. The CDR3 bases are TGCGCCAGCAGCCAAGATCAAGGGGGGTCGGGGACTGAAGCTTTCTTT. It specifies CASSQDQGGSGTEAFF.

CDR3 nucleotides: TGTGCCAGCAGCCAATGGTCCAGCGGGGGAGACGAGCAGTACTTC. This translates into CASSQWSSGGDEQYF. V and J are TRBV3-1 and TRBJ2-7, with 8 bases lining up with TRBD2. The CDR3 covers 15 residues. Germline CDR1 LGHDT, CDR2 YNNKEL (reference sequence). After removal of 2 bases from V and 5 bases from J, the junction contained 8 bases not matched to a gene.

The chain combines TRBV12-5 with TRBJ1-2, with a possible D match to TRBD1 (6 bases). Germline V CDR1 and CDR2: LGHNT, FRNRAP. This CDR3 is 17 amino acids long. V lost 0 bases and J 13 bases, leaving 27 bases between the germline ends. Here the CDR3 reads CASGLVPDGLGDRLPTF. The CDR3 DNA follows: TGTGCTAGTGGTTTGGTCCCCGACGGGCTCGGAGACAGGCTACCCACCTTC. Combining the CDR3 with reference TRBV12-5 and TRBJ1-2 gives the whole variable domain DARVTQTPRHKVTEMGQEVTMRCQPILGHNTVFWYRQTMMQGLELLAYFRNRAPLDDSGMPKDRFSAEMPDATLATLKIQPSEPRDSAVYFCASGLVPDGLGDRLPTFGSGTRLTVV.

The CDR3 protein is CASSEGGAVFGTDTQYF. The CDR3 region has the DNA TGTGCCAGCAGTGAAGGGGGGGCCGTTTTCGGCACAGATACGCAGTATTTT. This rearrangement joins TRBV25-1 to TRBJ2-3; tentative D call: TRBD2 (7 bases). Germline V gives CDR1 MGHDK, CDR2 SYGVNS. Deletions cut 2 bases from V and 1 base from J, with 16 bases between. This CDR3 is 17 amino acids long.